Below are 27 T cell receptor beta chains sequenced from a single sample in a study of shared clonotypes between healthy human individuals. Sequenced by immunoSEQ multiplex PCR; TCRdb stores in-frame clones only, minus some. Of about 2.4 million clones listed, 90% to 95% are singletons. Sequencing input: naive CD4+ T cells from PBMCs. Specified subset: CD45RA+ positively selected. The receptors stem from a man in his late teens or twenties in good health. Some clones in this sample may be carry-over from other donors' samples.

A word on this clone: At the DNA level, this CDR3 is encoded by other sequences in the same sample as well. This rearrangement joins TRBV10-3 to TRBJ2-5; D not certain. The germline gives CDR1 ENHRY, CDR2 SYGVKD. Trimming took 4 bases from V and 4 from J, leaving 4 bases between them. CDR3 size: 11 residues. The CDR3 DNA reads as TGTGCCATCAGTGGTGGAGAGACCCAGTACTTC. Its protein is CAISGGETQYF.

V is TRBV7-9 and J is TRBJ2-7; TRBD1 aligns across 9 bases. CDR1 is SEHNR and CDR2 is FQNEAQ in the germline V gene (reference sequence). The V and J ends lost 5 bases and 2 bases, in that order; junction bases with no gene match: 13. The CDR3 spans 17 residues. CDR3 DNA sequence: TGTGCCAGCAGCCCAAACCCCCGCCGGGACAGGGCCTACGAGCAGTACTTC. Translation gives CASSPNPRRDRAYEQYF.

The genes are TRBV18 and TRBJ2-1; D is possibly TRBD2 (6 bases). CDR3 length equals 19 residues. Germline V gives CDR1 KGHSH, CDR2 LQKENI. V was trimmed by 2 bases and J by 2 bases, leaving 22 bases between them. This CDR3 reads CASSPKVIAGSGAYNEQFF. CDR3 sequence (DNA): TGTGCCAGCTCACCAAAGGTTATTGCGGGATCCGGGGCCTACAATGAGCAGTTCTTC.

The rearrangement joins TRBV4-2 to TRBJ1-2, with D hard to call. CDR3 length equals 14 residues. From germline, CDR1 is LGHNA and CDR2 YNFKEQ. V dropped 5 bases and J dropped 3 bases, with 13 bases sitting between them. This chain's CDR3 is CASSLASEHYGYTF. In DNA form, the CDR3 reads TGTGCCAGCAGCTTGGCGTCAGAACACTATGGCTACACCTTC.

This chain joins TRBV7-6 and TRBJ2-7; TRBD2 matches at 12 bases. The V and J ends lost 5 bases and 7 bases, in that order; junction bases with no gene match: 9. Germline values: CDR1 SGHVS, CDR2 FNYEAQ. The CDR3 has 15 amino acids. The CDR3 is CASSARTSGTGEQYF. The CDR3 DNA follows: TGTGCCAGCAGCGCTAGGACTAGCGGGACGGGAGAGCAGTACTTC. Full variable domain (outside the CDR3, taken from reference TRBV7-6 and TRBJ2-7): GAGVSQSPRYKVTKRGQDVALRCDPISGHVSLYWYRQALGQGPEFLTYFNYEAQQDKSGLPNDRFSAERPEGSISTLTIQRTEQRDSAMYRCASSARTSGTGEQYFGPGTRLTVT.

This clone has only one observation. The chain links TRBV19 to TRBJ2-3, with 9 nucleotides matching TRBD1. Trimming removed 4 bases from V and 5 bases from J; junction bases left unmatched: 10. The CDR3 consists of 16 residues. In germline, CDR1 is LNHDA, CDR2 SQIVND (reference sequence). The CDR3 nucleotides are TGTGCCAGTAGTACCGGGACAGGGCTTTTTCGAGATACGCAGTATTTT. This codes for CASSTGTGLFRDTQYF.

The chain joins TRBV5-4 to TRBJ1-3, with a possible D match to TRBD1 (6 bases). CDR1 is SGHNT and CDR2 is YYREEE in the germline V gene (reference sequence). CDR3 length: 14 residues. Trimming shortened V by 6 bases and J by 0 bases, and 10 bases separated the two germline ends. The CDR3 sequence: CASTDRSSGNTIYF. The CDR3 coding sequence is TGTGCCAGCACGGACAGATCCTCTGGAAACACCATATATTTT.

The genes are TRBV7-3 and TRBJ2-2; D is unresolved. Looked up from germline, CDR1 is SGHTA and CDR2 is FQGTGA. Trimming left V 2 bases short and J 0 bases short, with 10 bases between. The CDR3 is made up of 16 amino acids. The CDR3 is CASSLLAQTNTGELFF. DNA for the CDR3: TGTGCCAGCAGCTTATTAGCTCAAACGAACACCGGGGAGCTGTTTTTT.

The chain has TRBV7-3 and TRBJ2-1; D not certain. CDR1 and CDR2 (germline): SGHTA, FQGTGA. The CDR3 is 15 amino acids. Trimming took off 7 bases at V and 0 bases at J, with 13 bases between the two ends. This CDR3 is CASNRRASSYNEQFF. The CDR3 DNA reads TGTGCCAGCAACAGACGGGCTAGCTCCTACAATGAGCAGTTCTTC.

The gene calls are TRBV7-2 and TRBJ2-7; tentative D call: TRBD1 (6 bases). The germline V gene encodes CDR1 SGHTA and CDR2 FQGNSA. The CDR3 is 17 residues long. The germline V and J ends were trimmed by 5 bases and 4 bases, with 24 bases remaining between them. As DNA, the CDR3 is TGTGCCAGCAGCGTTACCCTATCCAGGGGCCCCCATTACGAGCAGTACTTC. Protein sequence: CASSVTLSRGPHYEQYF.

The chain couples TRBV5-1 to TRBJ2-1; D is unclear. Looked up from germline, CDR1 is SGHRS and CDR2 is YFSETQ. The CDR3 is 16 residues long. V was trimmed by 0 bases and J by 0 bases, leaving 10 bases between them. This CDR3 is CASSLVISSSYNEQFF. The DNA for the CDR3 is TGCGCCAGCAGCTTGGTCATTTCCAGCTCCTACAATGAGCAGTTCTTC.

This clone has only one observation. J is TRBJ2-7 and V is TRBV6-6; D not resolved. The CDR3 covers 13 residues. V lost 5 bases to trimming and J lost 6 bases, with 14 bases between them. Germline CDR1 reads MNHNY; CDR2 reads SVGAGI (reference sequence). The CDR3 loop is CASSTTVVGEQYF. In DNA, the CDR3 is TGTGCCAGCAGTACCACCGTCGTGGGCGAGCAGTACTTC.

The CDR3 coding sequence is TGCAGCGTTGAAGGGACAGGGCATGGCTACACCTTC. This gives the protein CSVEGTGHGYTF. The rearrangement links TRBV29-1 to TRBJ1-2, with 8 bases matching TRBD1. Germline V gene sequence: CDR1 SQVTM, CDR2 ANQGSEA. Trimming cost V 1 base and J 6 bases; bases outside gene matches: 1. This CDR3 comprises 12 residues.

The CDR3: CASSLEKPISNQPQHF. The DNA for the CDR3 is TGTGCCAGCAGTCTAGAAAAGCCGATTAGCAATCAGCCCCAGCATTTT. This chain uses TRBV28 with TRBJ1-5; no clear D. CDR3 length: 16 amino acids. Trimming removed 5 bases at V and 0 bases at J, with 14 bases between. Germline V lookup: CDR1 MDHEN, CDR2 SYDVKM.

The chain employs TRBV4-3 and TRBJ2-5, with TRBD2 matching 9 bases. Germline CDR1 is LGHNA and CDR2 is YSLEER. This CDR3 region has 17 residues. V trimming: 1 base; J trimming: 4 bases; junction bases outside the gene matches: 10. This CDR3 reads CASSQGLVAGVLETQYF. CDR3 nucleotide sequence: TGCGCCAGCAGCCAAGGGTTGGTAGCGGGAGTATTAGAGACCCAGTACTTC.

CDR3 in DNA: TGTGCCAGCAGTGATTCTAGACAGGGGAGTAGCGGGGAGCTGTTTTTT. Translating gives CASSDSRQGSSGELFF. The V gene is TRBV25-1, the J gene TRBJ2-2; 8 positions match TRBD1. The CDR3 is 16 amino acids. Germline trimming cut 3 bases from V and 7 bases from J; bases unmatched to any gene: 10. In germline, CDR1 is MGHDK, CDR2 SYGVNS.

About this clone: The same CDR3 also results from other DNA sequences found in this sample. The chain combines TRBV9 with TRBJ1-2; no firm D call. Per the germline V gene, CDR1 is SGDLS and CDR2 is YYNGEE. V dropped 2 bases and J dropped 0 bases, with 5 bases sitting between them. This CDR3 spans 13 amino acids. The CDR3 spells CASSVDANYGYTF. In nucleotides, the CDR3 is TGTGCCAGCAGCGTCGATGCTAACTATGGCTACACCTTC.

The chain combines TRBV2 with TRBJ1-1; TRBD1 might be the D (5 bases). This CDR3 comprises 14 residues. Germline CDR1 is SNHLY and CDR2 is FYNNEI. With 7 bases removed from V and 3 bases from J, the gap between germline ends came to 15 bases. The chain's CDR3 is CASIGDGPYTEAFF. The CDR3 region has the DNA TGTGCCAGCATTGGGGACGGACCCTACACTGAAGCTTTCTTT.

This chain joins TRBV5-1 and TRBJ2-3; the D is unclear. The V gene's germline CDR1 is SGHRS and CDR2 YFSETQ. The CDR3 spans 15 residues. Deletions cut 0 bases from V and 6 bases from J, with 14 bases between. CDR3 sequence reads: CASSLGESLADTQYF. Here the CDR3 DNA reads TGCGCCAGCAGCTTGGGCGAAAGTCTGGCTGATACGCAGTATTTT.

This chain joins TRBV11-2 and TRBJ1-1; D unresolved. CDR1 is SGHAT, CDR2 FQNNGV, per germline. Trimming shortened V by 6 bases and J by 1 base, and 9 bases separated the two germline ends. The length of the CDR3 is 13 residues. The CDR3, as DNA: TGTGCCAGCAGGGGATACACGAACACTGAAGCTTTCTTT. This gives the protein CASRGYTNTEAFF.

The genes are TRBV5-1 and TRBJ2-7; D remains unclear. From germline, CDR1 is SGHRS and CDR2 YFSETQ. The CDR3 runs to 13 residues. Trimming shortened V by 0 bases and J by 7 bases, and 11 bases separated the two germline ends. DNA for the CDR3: TGCGCCAGCAGCTTGGCCCAGGACGGTGAGCAGTACTTC. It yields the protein CASSLAQDGEQYF.

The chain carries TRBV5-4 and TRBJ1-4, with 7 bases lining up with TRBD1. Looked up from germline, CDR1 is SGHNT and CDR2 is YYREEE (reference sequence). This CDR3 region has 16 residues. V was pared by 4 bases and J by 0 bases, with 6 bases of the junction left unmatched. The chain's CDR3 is CASSKRQGATNEKLFF. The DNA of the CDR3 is TGTGCCAGCAGCAAGAGACAGGGAGCAACTAATGAAAAACTGTTTTTT.

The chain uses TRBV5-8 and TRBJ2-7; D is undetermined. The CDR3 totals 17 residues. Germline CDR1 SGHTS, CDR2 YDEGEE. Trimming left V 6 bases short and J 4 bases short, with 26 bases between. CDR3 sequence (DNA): TGTGCCAGCACCCACTCATTACACCAAGCCGGAATATACGAGCAGTACTTC. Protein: CASTHSLHQAGIYEQYF.

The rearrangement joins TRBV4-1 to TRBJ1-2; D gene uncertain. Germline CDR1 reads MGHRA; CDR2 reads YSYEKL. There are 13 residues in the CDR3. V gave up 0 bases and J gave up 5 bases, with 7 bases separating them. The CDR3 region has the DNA TGCGCCAGCAGCCAAGAAGGCGATTATGGCTACACCTTC. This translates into CASSQEGDYGYTF.

The CDR3 region has the DNA TGTGCCAGCAGCTTCGGGGCTAACACAGATACGCAGTATTTT. It codes for CASSFGANTDTQYF. The chain links TRBV11-2 to TRBJ2-3, with D perhaps assigned TRBD1 or TRBD2 (5 bases each). This CDR3 is built from 14 residues. Germline V lookup: CDR1 SGHAT, CDR2 FQNNGV. Trimming left V 3 bases short and J 2 bases short, with 9 bases between.

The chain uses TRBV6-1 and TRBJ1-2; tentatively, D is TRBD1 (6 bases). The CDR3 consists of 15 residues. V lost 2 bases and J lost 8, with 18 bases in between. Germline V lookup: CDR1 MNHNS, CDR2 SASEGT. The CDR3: CASSERVRGRKGYTF. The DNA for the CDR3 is TGTGCCAGCAGTGAAAGGGTACGGGGGCGTAAAGGCTACACCTTC.

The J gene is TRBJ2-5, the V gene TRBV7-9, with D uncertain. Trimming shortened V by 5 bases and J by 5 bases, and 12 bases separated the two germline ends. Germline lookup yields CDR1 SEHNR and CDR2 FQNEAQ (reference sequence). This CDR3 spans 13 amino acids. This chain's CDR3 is CASSPAGLETQYF. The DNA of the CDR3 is TGTGCCAGCAGCCCCGCCGGTCTTGAGACCCAGTACTTC.